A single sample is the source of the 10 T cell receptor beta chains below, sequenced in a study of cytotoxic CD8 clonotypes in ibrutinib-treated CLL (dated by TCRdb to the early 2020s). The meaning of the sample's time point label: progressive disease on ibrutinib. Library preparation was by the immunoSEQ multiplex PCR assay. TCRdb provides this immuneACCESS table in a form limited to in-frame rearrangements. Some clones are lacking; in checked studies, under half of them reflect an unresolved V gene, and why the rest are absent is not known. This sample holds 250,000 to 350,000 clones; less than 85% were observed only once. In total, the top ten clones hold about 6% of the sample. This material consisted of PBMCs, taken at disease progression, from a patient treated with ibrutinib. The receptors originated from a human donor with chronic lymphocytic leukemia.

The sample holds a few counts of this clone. This CDR3 reads CASSIGDQPQHF. In DNA form, the CDR3 reads TGTGCCAGTAGTATAGGGGACCAGCCCCAGCATTTT. This chain joins TRBV19 and TRBJ1-5, with D maybe TRBD1 (5 bases). This CDR3 contains 12 residues. V was cut by 1 base and J by 7 bases, with 5 bases left in between. Germline CDR1 is LNHDA and CDR2 is SQIVND (reference sequence).

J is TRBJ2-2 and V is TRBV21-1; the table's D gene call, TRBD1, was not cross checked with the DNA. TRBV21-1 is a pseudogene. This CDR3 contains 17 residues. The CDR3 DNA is TGTGCCAGCAGCATCACTGCCGGGACAGGGAACACCGGGGAGCTGTTTTTT. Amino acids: CASSITAGTGNTGELFF.

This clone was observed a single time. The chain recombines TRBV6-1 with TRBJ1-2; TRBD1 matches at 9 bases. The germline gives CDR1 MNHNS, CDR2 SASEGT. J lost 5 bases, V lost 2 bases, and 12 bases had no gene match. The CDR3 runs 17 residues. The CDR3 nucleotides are TGTGCCAGCAGTGAATCGTGGACAGGGGTTTTTGGGTATGGCTACACCTTC. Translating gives CASSESWTGVFGYGYTF.

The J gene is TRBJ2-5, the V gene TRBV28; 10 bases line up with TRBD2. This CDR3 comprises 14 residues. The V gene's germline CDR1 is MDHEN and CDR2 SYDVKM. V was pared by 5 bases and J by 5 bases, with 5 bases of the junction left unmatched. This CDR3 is CASSEREGKETQYF. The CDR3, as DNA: TGTGCCAGCAGTGAGCGGGAGGGCAAGGAGACCCAGTACTTC.

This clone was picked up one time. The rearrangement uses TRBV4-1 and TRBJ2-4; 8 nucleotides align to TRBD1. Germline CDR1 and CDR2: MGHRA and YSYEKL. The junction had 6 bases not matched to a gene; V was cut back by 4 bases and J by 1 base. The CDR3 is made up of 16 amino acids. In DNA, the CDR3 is TGCGCCAGCAGCCCCAGGGGGCGCGAGGCCAAAAACATTCAGTACTTC. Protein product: CASSPRGREAKNIQYF.

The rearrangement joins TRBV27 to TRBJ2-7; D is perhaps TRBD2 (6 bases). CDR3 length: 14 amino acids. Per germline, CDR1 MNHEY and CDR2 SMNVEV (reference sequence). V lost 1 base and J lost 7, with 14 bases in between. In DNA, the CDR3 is TGTGCCAGCAGTTTATATCCAGCGGGTAGGGAGCAGTACTTC. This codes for CASSLYPAGREQYF.

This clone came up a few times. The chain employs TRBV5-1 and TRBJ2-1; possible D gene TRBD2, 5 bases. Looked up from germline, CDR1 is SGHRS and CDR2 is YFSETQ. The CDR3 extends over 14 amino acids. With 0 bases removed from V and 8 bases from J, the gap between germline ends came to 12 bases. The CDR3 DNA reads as TGCGCCAGCAGCTTGGAACCGGGGAAATATGAGCAGTTCTTC. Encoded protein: CASSLEPGKYEQFF. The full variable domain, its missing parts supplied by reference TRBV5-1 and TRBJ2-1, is KAGVTQTPRYLIKTRGQQVTLSCSPISGHRSVSWYQQTPGQGLQFLFEYFSETQRNKGNFPGRFSGRQFSNSRSEMNVSTLELGDSALYLCASSLEPGKYEQFFGPGTRLTVL.

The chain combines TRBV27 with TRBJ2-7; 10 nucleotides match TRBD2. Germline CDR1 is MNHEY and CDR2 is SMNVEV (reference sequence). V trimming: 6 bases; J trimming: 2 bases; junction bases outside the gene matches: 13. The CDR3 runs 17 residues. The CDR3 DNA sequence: TGTGCCAGCAGACGTCGAGCCGGGACTAGCGCGACCTACGAGCAGTACTTC. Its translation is CASRRRAGTSATYEQYF.

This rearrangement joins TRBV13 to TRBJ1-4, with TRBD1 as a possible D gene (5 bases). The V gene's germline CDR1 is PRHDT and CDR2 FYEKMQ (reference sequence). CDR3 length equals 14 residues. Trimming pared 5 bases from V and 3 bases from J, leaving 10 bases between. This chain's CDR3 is CASSLGRANEKLFF. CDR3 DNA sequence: TGTGCCAGCAGCCTGGGACGGGCTAATGAAAAACTGTTTTTT.

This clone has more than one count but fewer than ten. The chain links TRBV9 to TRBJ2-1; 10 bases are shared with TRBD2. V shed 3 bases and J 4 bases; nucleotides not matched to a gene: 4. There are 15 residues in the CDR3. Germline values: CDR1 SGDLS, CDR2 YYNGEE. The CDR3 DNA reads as TGTGCCAGCAGCGGAGCGGGAGGGCCATACAATGAGCAGTTCTTC. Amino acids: CASSGAGGPYNEQFF.